The following is a T cell receptor beta chain sequence with its context. Antigen unknown. This sample was taken from a study of shared clonotypes between healthy human individuals. Findings and limits, study-wide: Across subsets, estimated richness was generally greater for naive than for memory populations.

Measured with immunoSEQ multiplex PCR; TCRdb has only the in-frame clones, and not every one. The sample lists millions of clones; around nine tenths were seen once. The junction had 6 bases not matched to a gene; V was cut back by 1 base and J by 6 bases. Germline CDR1 is SGHNT and CDR2 is YYREEE (reference sequence). The CDR3 covers 15 residues. The source material was naive CD4+ T cells sorted from blood. Subset here: CD45RA+ positively selected. The chain links TRBV5-4 to TRBJ2-1; 8 bases are shared with TRBD2. This TCR was sampled from a man in his late teens or twenties in good health. CDR3 nucleotide sequence: TGTGCCAGCAGCTTGACGGGGGGGCCATTCAATGAGCAGTTCTTC. Translated, it gives CASSLTGGPFNEQFF.